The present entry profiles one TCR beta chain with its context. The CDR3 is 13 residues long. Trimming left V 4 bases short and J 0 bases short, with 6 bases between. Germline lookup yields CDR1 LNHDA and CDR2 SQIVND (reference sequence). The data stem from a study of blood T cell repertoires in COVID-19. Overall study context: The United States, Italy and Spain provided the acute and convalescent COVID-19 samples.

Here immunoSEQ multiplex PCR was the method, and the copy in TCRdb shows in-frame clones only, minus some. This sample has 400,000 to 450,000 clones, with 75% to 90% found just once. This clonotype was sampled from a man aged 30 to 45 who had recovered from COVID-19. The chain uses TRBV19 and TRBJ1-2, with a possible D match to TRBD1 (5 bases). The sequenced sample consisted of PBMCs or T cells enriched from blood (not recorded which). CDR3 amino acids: CASSTDTNYGYTF. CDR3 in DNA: TGTGCCAGTAGTACGGACACTAACTATGGCTACACCTTC.